Below are 28 T cell receptor beta chains sequenced from a single sample in a study of blood T cell repertoires in COVID-19. This table comes from immunoSEQ multiplex PCR, and its TCRdb copy is limited to in-frame clones, with some not included. This table holds about 170,000 clones, around four fifths found once. Sequencing was carried out using PBMCs or T cells enriched from blood (not recorded which). The source of these receptors is a woman aged 50 to 60 who had recovered from COVID-19.

The chain is built from TRBV14 and TRBJ2-7; TRBD2 aligns across 12 bases. The trim removed 5 bases at V and 3 bases at J, leaving 8 bases unmatched. Germline CDR1 SGHDN, CDR2 FVKESK. This CDR3 region has 16 residues. CDR3 nucleotide sequence: TGTGCCAGCAGCGATTCTAGCGGGAGGGCCCTCTACGAGCAGTACGTC. Translating gives CASSDSSGRALYEQYV.

The chain employs TRBV7-2 and TRBJ2-5, with TRBD2 matching 10 bases. This CDR3 is 14 amino acids long. CDR1 and CDR2 (germline): SGHTA, FQGNSA. The junction had 4 bases not matched to a gene; V was cut back by 7 bases and J by 2 bases. The CDR3 is CASTQREGQETQYF. DNA for the CDR3: TGTGCCAGCACCCAGCGGGAGGGTCAAGAGACCCAGTACTTC.

The rearrangement links TRBV18 to TRBJ2-2, with TRBD1 identical over 7 bases. Germline CDR1 is KGHSH and CDR2 is LQKENI. The CDR3 is 16 residues long. V shed 2 bases and J 0 bases; nucleotides not matched to a gene: 3. CDR3 region: CASSPVGTANTGELFF. CDR3 DNA: TGTGCCAGCTCACCAGTAGGGACAGCGAACACCGGGGAGCTGTTTTTT. Full variable domain (rest looked up from reference TRBV18 and TRBJ2-2): NAGVMQNPRHLVRRRGQEARLRCSPMKGHSHVYWYRQLPEEGLKFMVYLQKENIIDESGMPKERFSAEFPKEGPSILRIQQVVRGDSAAYFCASSPVGTANTGELFFGEGSRLTVL.

J is TRBJ2-7 and V is TRBV30; possible D gene TRBD2, 5 bases. This CDR3 region has 12 residues. From germline, CDR1 is GTSNPN and CDR2 SVGIG (reference sequence). Trimming took off 2 bases at V and 1 base at J, with 6 bases between the two ends. The CDR3 DNA is TGTGCCTGGAGTAGCGGATCCTACGAGCAGTACGTC. Amino acid sequence: CAWSSGSYEQYV.

V and J are TRBV24-1 and TRBJ2-3; 12 nucleotides line up with TRBD2. V was clipped by 5 bases and J by 4 bases; unmatched bases: 21. The CDR3 runs 21 residues. CDR1 is KGHDR, CDR2 SFDVKD, per germline. The CDR3 nucleotides are TGTGCCACCAGTGGGCTAGCGGGAGGGCATCAAGGTAGTGACCCCCCAGATACGCAGTATTTT. Protein product: CATSGLAGGHQGSDPPDTQYF.

The chain carries TRBV11-2 and TRBJ2-7, with D perhaps TRBD2 (6 bases). The germline gives CDR1 SGHAT, CDR2 FQNNGV. V was pared by 1 base and J by 5 bases, with 15 bases between. CDR3 length equals 15 residues. The CDR3 bases are TGTGCCAGCAGCTTAGGGATCGGGAGCAGGCACGAGCAGTACGTC. This gives the protein CASSLGIGSRHEQYV.

This clone was seen once. The V gene is TRBV3-1 (or the pseudogene TRBV3-2), the J gene TRBJ1-1; perhaps TRBD1 as D (6 bases). Looked up from germline, CDR1 is LGHDT and CDR2 is YNNKEL (reference sequence). The V end was cut by 1 base, the J end by 4 bases, with 13 bases between. The CDR3 runs to 15 residues. Here the CDR3 reads CASSQGAGAGTEAFF. CDR3 sequence (DNA): TGTGCCAGCAGCCAAGGGGCAGGGGCGGGCACTGAAGCTTTCTTT.

The chain uses TRBV9 and TRBJ2-1; 13 bases match TRBD2. With V trimmed by 4 bases and J by 1 base, 2 bases remained unmatched. Germline V lookup: CDR1 SGDLS, CDR2 YYNGEE. CDR3 size: 16 residues. The CDR3 loop is CASSLGLAGSYNEQFF. In DNA, the CDR3 is TGTGCCAGCAGCTTGGGACTAGCGGGATCCTACAATGAGCAGTTCTTC.

The genes are TRBV2 and TRBJ1-1; D is uncertain. Germline loops: CDR1 SNHLY, CDR2 FYNNEI. The CDR3 extends over 11 amino acids. Trimming stripped 7 bases from V and 11 bases from J, with 14 bases between. The chain's CDR3 is CASTLDSGAFF. Written as DNA, the CDR3 is TGTGCCAGCACCCTCGACTCTGGTGCTTTCTTT.

This clone has a handful of counts. The chain uses TRBV14 and TRBJ2-3; possible D gene TRBD2, 7 bases. Germline V gene sequence: CDR1 SGHDN, CDR2 FVKESK. Trimming pared 2 bases from V and 4 bases from J, leaving 16 bases between. This CDR3 comprises 16 residues. The CDR3 region has the DNA TGTGCCAGCAGCCAACCCCTGGGGGGGGCCGCAGATACGCAGTATTTT. Translation gives CASSQPLGGAADTQYF.

J is TRBJ1-4 and V is TRBV5-1, with no clear D. The germline CDR1 and CDR2 sequences are SGHRS and YFSETQ. The CDR3 totals 13 residues. Deletions cut 7 bases from V and 0 bases from J, with 7 bases between. The CDR3, as DNA: TGCGCCAGCCAGTTTGCAACTAATGAAAAACTGTTTTTT. Translation: CASQFATNEKLFF. The variable domain in full, completed from reference TRBV5-1 and TRBJ1-4, reads KAGVTQTPRYLIKTRGQQVTLSCSPISGHRSVSWYQQTPGQGLQFLFEYFSETQRNKGNFPGRFSGRQFSNSRSEMNVSTLELGDSALYLCASQFATNEKLFFGSGTQLSVL.

The chain combines TRBV4-1 with TRBJ1-6, with D unclear. Germline loops: CDR1 MGHRA, CDR2 YSYEKL. Deletions cut 0 bases from V and 2 bases from J, with 5 bases between. CDR3 size: 15 residues. In nucleotides, the CDR3 is TGCGCCAGCAGCCAAGACATCCCCTATAATTCACCCCTCCACTTT. Its protein product is CASSQDIPYNSPLHF.

The chain combines TRBV4-3 with TRBJ1-2; no reliable D call. The germline gives CDR1 LGHNA, CDR2 YSLEER. Trimming took 5 bases from V and 5 from J, leaving 15 bases between them. The CDR3 sequence is 14 residues long. The CDR3 DNA reads as TGCGCCAGCAGCGAGTCGGTCTCATGGTATGGCTACACCTTC. This codes for CASSESVSWYGYTF.

The chain combines TRBV2 with TRBJ2-2; TRBD2 matches 13 bases. The junction had 3 bases not matched to a gene; V was cut back by 6 bases and J by 5 bases. The CDR3 runs 15 residues. Germline V CDR1 and CDR2: SNHLY, FYNNEI. The DNA of the CDR3 is TGTGCCAGCAGGCCACTAGCGGGGGGGACCGGGGAGCTGTTTTTT. Protein product: CASRPLAGGTGELFF.

This clone appeared once. The genes are TRBV5-8 and TRBJ2-5; D gene uncertain. The germline V gene encodes CDR1 SGHTS and CDR2 YDEGEE. The V end was cut by 4 bases, the J end by 2 bases, with 9 bases between. The CDR3 covers 13 residues. This CDR3 is CASSPVIQETQYF. In DNA form, the CDR3 reads TGTGCCAGCAGCCCAGTGATACAAGAGACCCAGTACTTC.

The chain recombines TRBV21-1 with TRBJ2-7; the DNA was not compared with TRBD1, the D call given in the table. TRBV21-1 is shown as a pseudogene. This CDR3 has 16 residues. The CDR3 coding sequence is TGTGCCAGCAGCAAAATCCCGCCCCCTTGGCTCTACGAGCAGTACGTC. Its protein product is CASSKIPPPWLYEQYV.

The chain uses TRBV28 and TRBJ1-1; a possible D gene is TRBD1 (5 bases). The CDR3 covers 13 residues. The ends were cut back, 6 bases at V and 4 bases at J, with 12 bases in the middle. The V gene's germline CDR1 is MDHEN and CDR2 SYDVKM. In DNA, the CDR3 is TGTGCCAGCAGAAGGGGTATGGGCACTGAAGCTTTCTTT. Translating it yields CASRRGMGTEAFF. The full variable domain, in which reference TRBV28 and TRBJ1-1 provide the parts outside the CDR3, is DVKVTQSSRYLVKRTGEKVFLECVQDMDHENMFWYRQDPGLGLRLIYFSYDVKMKEKGDIPEGYSVSREKKERFSLILESASTNQTSMYLCASRRGMGTEAFFGQGTRLTVV.

CDR3 nucleotides: TGTGCGACTACGGGCCTTAGCACTGGCTACACCTTC. Residues: CATTGLSTGYTF. The V call is TRBV11-2, the J call TRBJ1-2, with unresolved D. Germline V CDR1 and CDR2: SGHAT, FQNNGV. The CDR3 loop spans 12 amino acids.

The V and J genes are TRBV7-9 and TRBJ1-5; TRBD1 aligns across 10 bases. This CDR3 is 14 amino acids long. Germline lookup yields CDR1 SEHNR and CDR2 FQNEAQ (reference sequence). Trimming at V came to 5 bases and at J to 5 bases, leaving 3 bases not matched to a gene. This chain's CDR3 is CASSLGQGHQPQHF. DNA of the CDR3: TGTGCCAGCAGCCTGGGACAGGGGCATCAGCCCCAGCATTTT.

This chain uses TRBV6-1 with TRBJ2-2, with a possible D match to TRBD2 (6 bases). The V end lost 1 base, the J end lost 7 bases, and 10 bases lay between the germline ends. The CDR3 has 14 residues. CDR1 and CDR2 from the germline V gene are MNHNS and SASEGT. The CDR3 bases are TGTGCCAGCAGTGAAGTATGGGGAGGCGGGGAGCTGTTTTTT. This encodes CASSEVWGGGELFF.

The V and J genes are TRBV28 and TRBJ1-2; no clear D. Germline V gene sequence: CDR1 MDHEN, CDR2 SYDVKM. This CDR3 has 13 amino acids. Between the trimmed V and J ends, which lost 5 bases and 4 bases, there was a span of 11 bases. CDR3 in DNA: TGTGCCAGCAGTCCCCAGAGGATCTATGGCTACACCTTC. It translates to CASSPQRIYGYTF.

The gene calls are TRBV11-3 and TRBJ1-1; 10 bases are shared with TRBD1. Germline V gene sequence: CDR1 SGHNT, CDR2 YENEEA. Trimming took 4 bases from V and 5 from J; bases not matched to a gene: 10. CDR3 size: 16 residues. CDR3 DNA sequence: TGTGCCAGCAGCTCCTCGACAGGGGGCTTGTGGACTGAAGCTTTCTTT. Its protein is CASSSSTGGLWTEAFF.

The rearrangement joins TRBV3-1 (or the pseudogene TRBV3-2) to TRBJ1-4, with 7 bases identical to TRBD1. This CDR3 spans 14 amino acids. The V segment lost 1 base and the J segment 8 bases; nucleotides outside the gene matches: 4. Germline V gene sequence: CDR1 LGHDT, CDR2 YNNKEL (reference sequence). The CDR3 sequence: CASSQGQGFEKLFF. The DNA of the CDR3 is TGTGCCAGCAGCCAAGGACAGGGTTTCGAAAAACTGTTTTTT.

The chain recombines TRBV27 with TRBJ1-4, with 7 positions matching TRBD1. With V trimmed by 6 bases and J by 8 bases, 12 bases remained unmatched. The CDR3 consists of 15 residues. Germline CDR1 MNHEY, CDR2 SMNVEV (reference sequence). CDR3 loop: CASRDDRVLGEKLFF. In nucleotides, the CDR3 is TGTGCCAGCAGGGACGACAGGGTCCTAGGAGAAAAACTGTTTTTT.

V and J are TRBV27 and TRBJ2-6, with D perhaps matching TRBD1 (5 bases). The CDR3 length is 15 residues. CDR1 MNHEY and CDR2 SMNVEV come from the germline V gene (reference sequence). With 6 bases removed from V and 3 bases from J, the gap between germline ends came to 12 bases. CDR3 protein: CASSIRGIGANVLTF. For the CDR3, the DNA is TGTGCCAGCAGCATAAGGGGAATTGGGGCCAACGTCCTGACTTTC. The full variable domain, rest sourced from reference TRBV27 and TRBJ2-6, is EAQVTQNPRYLITVTGKKLTVTCSQNMNHEYMSWYRQDPGLGLRQIYYSMNVEVTDKGDVPEGYKVSRKEKRNFPLILESPSPNQTSLYFCASSIRGIGANVLTFGAGSRLTVL.

The chain uses TRBV21-1 and TRBJ2-7; the table's D call, TRBD1, was not checked against the DNA. TRBV21-1 has pseudogene status. This CDR3 spans 15 amino acids. The CDR3 reads CASSNRDTCPYEQYV. Here the CDR3 DNA reads TGTGCCAGCAGCAACCGGGACACCTGTCCCTACGAGCAGTACGTC.

The rearrangement uses TRBV15 and TRBJ1-2; D is ambiguous. This CDR3 has 14 residues. Germline V gives CDR1 LNHNV, CDR2 YYDKDF (reference sequence). V was clipped by 1 base and J by 4 bases, with 10 bases between them. CDR3 bases: TGTGCCACCAGCAGAGGAAATATCGGCTATGGCTACACCTTC. It encodes CATSRGNIGYGYTF.

The rearrangement links TRBV6-5 to TRBJ2-5; perhaps TRBD2 as D (6 bases). Germline V CDR1 and CDR2: MNHEY, SVGAGI. Trimming left V 8 bases short and J 4 bases short, with 20 bases between. This CDR3 region has 15 residues. Written as DNA, the CDR3 is TGTGCCAGCGGATATTATAGGGGAGGCGGAGAGACCCAGTACTTC. Translated: CASGYYRGGGETQYF.